The entry below describes one T cell receptor (beta chain). Its matching antigen is unknown. The record originates from a study of shared clonotypes between healthy human individuals. Study conclusions and caveats: Tissue TCR repertoires likely differ from these blood-only repertoires. It was the non-shared clonotypes that had lower generation probabilities than clonotypes shared by all four donors.

Germline V CDR1 and CDR2: SGHTA, FQGNSA. The trim removed 5 bases at V and 9 bases at J, leaving 11 bases unmatched. This CDR3 has 15 amino acids. Several immunoSEQ plates received, in even portions, the genomic DNA of each subset. In the sorted-subset replicate PCRs, 150 to 200 ng DNA, tens of thousands of T cell genomes, was used. Repertoires were generated with immunoSEQ multiplex PCR, while TCRdb's copy carries only in-frame clones and drops some. The table includes 2 million to 3 million clones, roughly 93% detected once. The sequencing sample was made of naive CD4+ T cells from PBMCs. Subset here: CD45RA+ positively selected. J is TRBJ2-7 and V is TRBV7-2, with 12 bases lining up with TRBD2. This TCR derives from a man in his late teens or twenties in good health. Some clones in this sample may be carry-over from other donors' samples. The CDR3 bases are TGTGCCAGCAGCCCAAAGACTAGCGGGAGTTCCGGGCAGTACTTC. This encodes CASSPKTSGSSGQYF.